The clone carrying this T cell receptor (beta chain) came up a few times. TCRdb processed the RT-PCR reads anew with MiXCR; each CDR3 protein has one entry. The table records about 700,000 distinct CDR3 sequences, around 14% of them present only once. This clonotype was obtained from a female donor in good health, serving as a healthy control. The sequenced material came from memory CD4+ T cells from blood.

CDR3 sequence (DNA): TGCAGTGCTAGGACAGACTATAATTCACCCCTCCACTTT. Translating it yields CSARTDYNSPLHF. The chain recombines TRBV20-1 with TRBJ1-6, with D maybe TRBD1 (5 bases). Looked up from germline, CDR1 is DFQATT and CDR2 is SNEGSKA (reference sequence). The CDR3 loop spans 13 amino acids. V lost 3 bases and J lost 3, with 6 bases in between.